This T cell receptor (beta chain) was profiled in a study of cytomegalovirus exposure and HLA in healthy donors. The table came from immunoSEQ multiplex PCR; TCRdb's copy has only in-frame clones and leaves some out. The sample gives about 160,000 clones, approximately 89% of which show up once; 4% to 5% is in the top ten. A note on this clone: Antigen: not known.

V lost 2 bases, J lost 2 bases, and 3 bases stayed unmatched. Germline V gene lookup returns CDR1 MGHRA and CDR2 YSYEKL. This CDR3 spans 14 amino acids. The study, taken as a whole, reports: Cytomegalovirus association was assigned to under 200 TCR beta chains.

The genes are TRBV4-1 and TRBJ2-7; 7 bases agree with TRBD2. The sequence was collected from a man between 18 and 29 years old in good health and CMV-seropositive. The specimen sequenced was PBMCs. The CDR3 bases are TGCGCCAGCAGCCAAACGACTAGCACCTACGAGCAGTACTTC. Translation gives CASSQTTSTYEQYF.